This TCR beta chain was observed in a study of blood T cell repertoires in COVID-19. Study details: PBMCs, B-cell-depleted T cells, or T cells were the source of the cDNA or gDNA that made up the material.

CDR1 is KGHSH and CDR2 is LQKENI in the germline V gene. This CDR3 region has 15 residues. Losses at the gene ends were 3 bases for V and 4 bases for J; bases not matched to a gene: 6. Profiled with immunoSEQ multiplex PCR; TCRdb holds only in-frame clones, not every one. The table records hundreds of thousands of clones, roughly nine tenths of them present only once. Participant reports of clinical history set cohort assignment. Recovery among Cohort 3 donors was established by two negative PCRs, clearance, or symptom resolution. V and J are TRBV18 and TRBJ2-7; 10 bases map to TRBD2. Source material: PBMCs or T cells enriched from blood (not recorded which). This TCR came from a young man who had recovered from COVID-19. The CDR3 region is CASSPLLAGPYEQYF. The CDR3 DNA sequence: TGTGCCAGCTCACCGTTACTAGCGGGACCTTACGAGCAGTACTTC.